Described below is a single TCR beta chain sequence and its context. These data belong to a study of control samples from healthy donors and cancer patients. Profiling relied on immunoSEQ multiplex PCR, and the TCRdb table lists in-frame clones only, not all of them. The profile shows some 130,000 clones, 85% to 90% of them singletons. The receptor was isolated from a man aged 50 or older with head and neck cancer. Sequencing was performed on PBMCs.

Here the CDR3 DNA reads TGTGCCAGCTCAGCGTTTTCGGGGTTAACTAATGAAAAACTGTTTTTT. This encodes CASSAFSGLTNEKLFF. J is TRBJ1-4 and V is TRBV18; D not certain. This CDR3 spans 16 amino acids. V dropped 5 bases and J dropped 1 base, with 14 bases sitting between them. CDR1 and CDR2 (germline): KGHSH, LQKENI.